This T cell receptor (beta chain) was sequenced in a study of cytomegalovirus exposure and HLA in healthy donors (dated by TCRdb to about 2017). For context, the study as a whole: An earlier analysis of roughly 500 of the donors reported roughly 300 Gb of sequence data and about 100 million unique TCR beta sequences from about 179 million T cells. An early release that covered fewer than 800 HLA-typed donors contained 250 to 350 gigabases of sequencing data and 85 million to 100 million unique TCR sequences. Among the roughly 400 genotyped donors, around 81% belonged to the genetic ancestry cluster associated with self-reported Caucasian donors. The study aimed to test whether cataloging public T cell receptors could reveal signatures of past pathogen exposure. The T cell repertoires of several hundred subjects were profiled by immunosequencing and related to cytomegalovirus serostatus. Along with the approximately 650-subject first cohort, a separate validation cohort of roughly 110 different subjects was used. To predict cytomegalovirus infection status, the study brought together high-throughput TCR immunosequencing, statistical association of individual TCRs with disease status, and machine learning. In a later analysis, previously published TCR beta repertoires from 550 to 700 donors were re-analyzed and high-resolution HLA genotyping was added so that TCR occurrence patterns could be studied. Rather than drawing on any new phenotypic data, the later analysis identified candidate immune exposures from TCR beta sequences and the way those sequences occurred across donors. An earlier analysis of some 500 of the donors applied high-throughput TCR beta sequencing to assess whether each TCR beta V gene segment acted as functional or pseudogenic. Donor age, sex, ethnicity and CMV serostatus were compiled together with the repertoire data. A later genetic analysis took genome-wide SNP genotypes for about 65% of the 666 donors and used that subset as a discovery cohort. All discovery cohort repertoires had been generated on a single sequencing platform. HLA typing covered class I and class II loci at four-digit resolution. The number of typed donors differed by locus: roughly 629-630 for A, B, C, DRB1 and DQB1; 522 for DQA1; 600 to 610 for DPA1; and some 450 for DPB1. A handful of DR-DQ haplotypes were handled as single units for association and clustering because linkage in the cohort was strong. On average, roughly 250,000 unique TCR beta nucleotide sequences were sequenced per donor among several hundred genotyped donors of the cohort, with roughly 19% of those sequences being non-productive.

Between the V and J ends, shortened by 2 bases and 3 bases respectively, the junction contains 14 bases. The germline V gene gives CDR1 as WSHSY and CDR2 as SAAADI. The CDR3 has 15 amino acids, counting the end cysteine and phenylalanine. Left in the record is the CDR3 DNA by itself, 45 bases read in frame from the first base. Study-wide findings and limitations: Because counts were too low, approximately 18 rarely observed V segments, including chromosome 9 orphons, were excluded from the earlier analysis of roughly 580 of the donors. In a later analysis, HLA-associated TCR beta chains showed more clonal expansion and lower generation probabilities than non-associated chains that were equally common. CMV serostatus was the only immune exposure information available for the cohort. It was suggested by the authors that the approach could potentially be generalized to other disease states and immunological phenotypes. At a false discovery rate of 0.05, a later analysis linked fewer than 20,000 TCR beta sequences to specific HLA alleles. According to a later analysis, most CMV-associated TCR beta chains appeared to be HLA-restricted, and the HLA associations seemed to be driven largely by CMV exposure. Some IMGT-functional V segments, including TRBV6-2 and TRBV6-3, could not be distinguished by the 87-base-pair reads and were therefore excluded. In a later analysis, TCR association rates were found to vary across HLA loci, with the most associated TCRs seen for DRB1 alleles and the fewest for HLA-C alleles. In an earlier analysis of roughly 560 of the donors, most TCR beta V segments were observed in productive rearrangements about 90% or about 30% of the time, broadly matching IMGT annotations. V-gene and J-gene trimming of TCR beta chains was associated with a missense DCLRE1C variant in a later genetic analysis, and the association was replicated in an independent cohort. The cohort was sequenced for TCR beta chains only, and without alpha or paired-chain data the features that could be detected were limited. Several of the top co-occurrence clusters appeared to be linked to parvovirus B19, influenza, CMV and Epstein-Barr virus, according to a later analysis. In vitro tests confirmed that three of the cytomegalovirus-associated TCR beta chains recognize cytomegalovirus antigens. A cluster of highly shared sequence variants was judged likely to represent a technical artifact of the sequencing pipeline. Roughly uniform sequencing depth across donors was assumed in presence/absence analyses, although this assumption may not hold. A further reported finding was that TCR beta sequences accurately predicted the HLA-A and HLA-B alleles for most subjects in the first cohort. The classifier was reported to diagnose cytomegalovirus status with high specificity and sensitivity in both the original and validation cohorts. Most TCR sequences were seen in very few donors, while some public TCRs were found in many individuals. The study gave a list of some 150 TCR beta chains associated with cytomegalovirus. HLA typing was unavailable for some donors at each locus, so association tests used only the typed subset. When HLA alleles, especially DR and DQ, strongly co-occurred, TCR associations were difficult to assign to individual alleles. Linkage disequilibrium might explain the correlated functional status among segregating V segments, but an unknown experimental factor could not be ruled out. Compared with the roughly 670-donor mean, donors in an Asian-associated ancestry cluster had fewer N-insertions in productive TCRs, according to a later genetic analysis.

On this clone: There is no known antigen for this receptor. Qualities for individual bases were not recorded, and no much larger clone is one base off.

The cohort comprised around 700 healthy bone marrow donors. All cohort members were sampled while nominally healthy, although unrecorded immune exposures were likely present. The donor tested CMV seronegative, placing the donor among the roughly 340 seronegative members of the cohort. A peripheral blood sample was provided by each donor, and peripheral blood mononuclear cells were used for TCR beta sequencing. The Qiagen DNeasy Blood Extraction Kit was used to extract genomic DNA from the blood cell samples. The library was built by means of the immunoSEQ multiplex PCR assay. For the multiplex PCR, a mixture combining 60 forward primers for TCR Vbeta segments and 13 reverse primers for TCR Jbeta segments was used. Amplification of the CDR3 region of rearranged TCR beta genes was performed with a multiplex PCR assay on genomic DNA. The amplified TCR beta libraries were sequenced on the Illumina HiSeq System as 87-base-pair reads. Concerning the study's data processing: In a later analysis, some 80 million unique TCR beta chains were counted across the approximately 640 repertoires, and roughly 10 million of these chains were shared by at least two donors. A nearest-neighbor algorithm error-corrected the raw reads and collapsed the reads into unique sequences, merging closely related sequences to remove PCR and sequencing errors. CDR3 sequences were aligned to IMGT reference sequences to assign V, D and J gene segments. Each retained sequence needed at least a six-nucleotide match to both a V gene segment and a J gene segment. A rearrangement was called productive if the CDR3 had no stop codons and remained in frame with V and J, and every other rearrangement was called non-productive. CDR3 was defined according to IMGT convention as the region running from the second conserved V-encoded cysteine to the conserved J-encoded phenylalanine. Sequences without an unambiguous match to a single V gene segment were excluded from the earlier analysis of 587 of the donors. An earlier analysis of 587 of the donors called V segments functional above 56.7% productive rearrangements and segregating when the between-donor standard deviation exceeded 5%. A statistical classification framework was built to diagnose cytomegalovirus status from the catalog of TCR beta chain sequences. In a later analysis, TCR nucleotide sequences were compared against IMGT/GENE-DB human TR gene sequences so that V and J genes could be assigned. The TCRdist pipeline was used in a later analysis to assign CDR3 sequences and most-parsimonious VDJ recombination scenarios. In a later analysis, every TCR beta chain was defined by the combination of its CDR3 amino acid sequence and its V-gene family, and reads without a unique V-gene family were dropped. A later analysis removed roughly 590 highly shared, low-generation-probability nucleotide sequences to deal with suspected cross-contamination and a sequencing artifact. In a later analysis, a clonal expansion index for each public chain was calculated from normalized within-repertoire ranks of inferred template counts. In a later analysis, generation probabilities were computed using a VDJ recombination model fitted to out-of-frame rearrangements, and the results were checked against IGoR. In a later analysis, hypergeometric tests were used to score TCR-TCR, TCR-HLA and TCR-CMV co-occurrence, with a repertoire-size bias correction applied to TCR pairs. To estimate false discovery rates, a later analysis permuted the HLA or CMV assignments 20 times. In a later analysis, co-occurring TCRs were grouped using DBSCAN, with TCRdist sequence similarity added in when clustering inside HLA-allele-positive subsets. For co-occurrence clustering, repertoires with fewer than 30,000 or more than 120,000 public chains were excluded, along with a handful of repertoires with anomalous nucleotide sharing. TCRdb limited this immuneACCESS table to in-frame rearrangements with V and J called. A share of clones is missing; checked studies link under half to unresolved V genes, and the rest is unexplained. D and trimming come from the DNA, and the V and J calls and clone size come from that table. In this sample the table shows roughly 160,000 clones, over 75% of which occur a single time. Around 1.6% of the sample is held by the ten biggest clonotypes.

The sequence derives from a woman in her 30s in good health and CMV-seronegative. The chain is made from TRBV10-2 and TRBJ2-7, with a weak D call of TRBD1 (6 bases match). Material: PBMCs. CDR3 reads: CASSEPRQAHYEQYF. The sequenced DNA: TGCGCCAGCAGTGAGCCTCGACAGGCCCACTACGAGCAGTACTTC.